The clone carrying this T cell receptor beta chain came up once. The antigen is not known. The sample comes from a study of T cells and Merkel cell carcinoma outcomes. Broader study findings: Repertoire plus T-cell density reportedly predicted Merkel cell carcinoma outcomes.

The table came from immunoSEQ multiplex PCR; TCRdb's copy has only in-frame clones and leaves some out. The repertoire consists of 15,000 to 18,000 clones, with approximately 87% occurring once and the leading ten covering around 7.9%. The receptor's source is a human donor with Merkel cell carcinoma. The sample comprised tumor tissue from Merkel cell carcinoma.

The CDR3 bases are TGTGCCTGGAACGGATTGGCAGGGTTTGAAAAACTGTTTTTT. It translates to CAWNGLAGFEKLFF. V gene TRBV30 combines with J gene TRBJ1-4; the D gene is possibly TRBD1 (5 bases). This CDR3 is 14 amino acids long. V was cut by 4 bases and J by 7 bases, with 16 bases left in between. The germline V gene encodes CDR1 GTSNPN and CDR2 SVGIG (reference sequence).